This TCR beta chain is from a study of beta chain features in type 1 diabetes. Study at large: Across every sample, 85 million to 120 million sorted cells were examined in total. Study results and limitations: For Type 1 diabetes patients, all four CD4+ subsets carried TCRB CDR3s that were moderately but significantly shorter. TCRB repertoires of naive, central memory and Treg cells appeared more similar among patients than among healthy donors.

Sorted cells reached over 95% purity in every population. Every isolated RNA sample was fully reverse transcribed, so sequencing captured expressed TCRB transcripts. This table comes from immunoSEQ multiplex PCR, and its TCRdb copy is limited to in-frame clones, with some not included. The sample lists more than 250,000 clones; around 25% were seen once. About this clone itself: Its antigen is still unknown.

V lost 3 bases and J lost 4, with 17 bases in between. The CDR3 spans 16 residues. Germline CDR1 and CDR2: SGHTA and FQGNSA. The TCR was taken from a woman aged 30 to 39 with type 1 diabetes. V usage is TRBV7-2 and J usage is TRBJ2-3; D is perhaps TRBD1 (6 bases). What was sequenced was naive CD4+ T cells from blood. CDR3 sequence: CASSFQGDTYADTQYF. The CDR3 DNA follows: TGTGCCAGCAGCTTTCAAGGGGACACCTATGCAGATACGCAGTATTTT.